The 21 T cell receptor beta chains given below trace back to one sample, sequenced in a study of blood T cell repertoires in COVID-19. Data came from immunoSEQ multiplex PCR; TCRdb stores just in-frame clones and leaves some out. In the table there are 150,000 to 200,000 clones, 88% of which are singletons. The sequenced sample was PBMCs or T cells enriched from blood (not recorded which). The receptors stem from a woman between 18 and 29 years old who had recovered from COVID-19.

V and J are TRBV27 and TRBJ2-2; a weak D match, TRBD2 (5 bases). Germline loops: CDR1 MNHEY, CDR2 SMNVEV (reference sequence). This CDR3 is built from 13 residues. The V gene lost 3 bases and the J gene lost 6 bases, with 8 bases spanning the gap. The CDR3: CASSFRAAGELFF. The CDR3 nucleotides read TGTGCCAGCAGTTTCCGAGCGGCCGGGGAGCTGTTTTTT.

J is TRBJ1-6 and V is TRBV6-5; D gene ambiguous. The CDR3 contains 14 residues. CDR1 and CDR2 (germline): MNHEY, SVGAGI. V was cut by 7 bases and J by 9 bases, with 16 bases left in between. For the CDR3, the DNA is TGTGCCAGCACCCGGGCTAAAGGGAGTTCACCCCTCCACTTT. Protein: CASTRAKGSSPLHF.

CDR3 region: CASSRRGTGDSPLHF. As DNA, the CDR3 is TGTGCCAGCAGTCGAAGAGGGACAGGCGATTCACCCCTCCACTTT. The chain links TRBV3-1 (or the pseudogene TRBV3-2) to TRBJ1-6, with 8 bases identical to TRBD1. Per the germline V gene, CDR1 is LGHDT and CDR2 is YNNKEL (reference sequence). The V and J ends lost 6 bases and 8 bases, in that order; junction bases with no gene match: 9. The CDR3 loop spans 15 amino acids.

The gene calls are TRBV6-5 and TRBJ1-6, with D uncertain. Germline V gene sequence: CDR1 MNHEY, CDR2 SVGAGI. The CDR3 runs 13 residues. V was trimmed by 8 bases and J by 9 bases, leaving 14 bases between them. CDR3 loop: CASSGRGGSPLHF. The CDR3 DNA reads as TGTGCCAGCTCAGGCCGAGGAGGTTCACCCCTCCACTTT.

This clone was detected a few times. CDR3: CASSYSHPGMNTEAFF. The CDR3 DNA is TGTGCCAGCAGTTACTCTCACCCGGGAATGAACACTGAAGCTTTCTTT. The chain uses TRBV6-5 and TRBJ1-1; D not resolved. The CDR3 is made up of 16 amino acids. V was cut by 0 bases and J by 0 bases, with 11 bases left in between. From germline, CDR1 is MNHEY and CDR2 SVGAGI.

CDR3 protein: CASRSGPEDFYEQYF. CDR3 DNA: TGCGCCAGCAGATCCGGACCCGAGGACTTCTACGAGCAGTACTTC. This sequence joins TRBV10-1 and TRBJ2-7; D may be TRBD2 (5 bases). Germline V gives CDR1 WNHNN, CDR2 SYGVQD (reference sequence). This CDR3 has 15 amino acids. Trimming removed 6 bases at V and 3 bases at J, with 18 bases between.

V and J are TRBV5-3 and TRBJ2-7, with 7 nucleotides matching TRBD2. TRBV5-3 belongs to the ORF category, with a function that is uncertain. The ends lost 0 bases at V and 7 bases at J; junction bases unmatched: 19. The CDR3 is made up of 18 amino acids. For the CDR3, the DNA is TGTGCCAGAAGCTTGGTTGTAGCTAGCGGAGAAAACCCCTTTGAGCAGTACTTC. Encoded protein: CARSLVVASGENPFEQYF.

This chain joins TRBV7-9 and TRBJ1-5, with 7 bases fitting TRBD1. J was trimmed by 1 base and V by 5 bases; bases with no gene match: 5. The V gene's germline CDR1 is SEHNR and CDR2 FQNEAQ (reference sequence). The CDR3 is 15 residues long. This CDR3 reads CASSPGGSSNQPQHF. The CDR3 DNA reads as TGTGCCAGCAGCCCAGGGGGATCCAGCAATCAGCCCCAGCATTTT.

V usage is TRBV7-3 and J usage is TRBJ1-2, with 8 nucleotides matching TRBD1. The CDR3 spans 14 residues. V lost 4 bases and J lost 4; bases outside the gene matches: 5. Germline CDR1 reads SGHTA; CDR2 reads FQGTGA. The CDR3 sequence: CASSYGGQGYGYTF. CDR3 DNA: TGTGCCAGCAGCTACGGTGGACAGGGCTATGGCTACACCTTC.

The chain carries TRBV11-2 and TRBJ1-5; D remains unclear. Germline V gene sequence: CDR1 SGHAT, CDR2 FQNNGV. Deletions cut 3 bases from V and 6 bases from J, with 9 bases between. The CDR3 is 13 amino acids. The CDR3 region is CASSFSGGQPQHF. DNA for the CDR3: TGTGCCAGCAGCTTTTCCGGCGGTCAGCCCCAGCATTTT.

The chain uses TRBV6-6 and TRBJ2-5; 7 positions agree with TRBD2. The CDR3 is 13 residues long. The germline gives CDR1 MNHNY, CDR2 SVGAGI (reference sequence). Trimming cost V 6 bases and J 5 bases; bases outside gene matches: 6. In DNA form, the CDR3 reads TGTGCCAGCAGCCCTTCGCGGGGGGAGACCCAGTACTTC. It codes for CASSPSRGETQYF.

The chain recombines TRBV7-8 with TRBJ1-1; 7 bases map to TRBD1. CDR3 size: 14 residues. Unmatched junction bases numbered 4, after V lost 5 bases and J lost 1 base. In germline, CDR1 is SGHVS, CDR2 FQNEAQ. CDR3 in amino acids: CASSPGQANTEAFF. The CDR3 coding sequence is TGTGCCAGCAGCCCCGGACAGGCGAACACTGAAGCTTTCTTT. The full variable domain, in which reference TRBV7-8 and TRBJ1-1 provide the parts outside the CDR3, is GAGVSQSPRYKVAKRGQDVALRCDPISGHVSLFWYQQALGQGPEFLTYFQNEAQLDKSGLPSDRFFAERPEGSVSTLKIQRTQQEDSAVYLCASSPGQANTEAFFGQGTRLTVV.

This clone was detected only once. The V and J genes are TRBV28 and TRBJ2-1; D ambiguous. Germline V lookup: CDR1 MDHEN, CDR2 SYDVKM. Trimming removed 5 bases at V and 4 bases at J, with 18 bases between. The CDR3 has 16 amino acids. The CDR3, as DNA: TGTGCCAGCAGTGAATCCCTGACTCTTAATTACAATGAGCAGTTCTTC. Protein product: CASSESLTLNYNEQFF.

The count of this clone is one. This chain joins TRBV28 and TRBJ2-5; 10 bases match TRBD2. Germline CDR1 MDHEN, CDR2 SYDVKM. The V segment lost 10 bases and the J segment 5 bases; nucleotides outside the gene matches: 10. CDR3 length: 14 amino acids. In DNA, the CDR3 is TGTGCCACCTCGTCCCTAGCGGGAGTGGAGACCCAGTACTTC. Translating it yields CATSSLAGVETQYF.

CDR3 residues: CASSFQGQETQYF. In DNA, the CDR3 is TGTGCCAGCAGCTTCCAGGGGCAAGAGACCCAGTACTTC. The chain links TRBV5-8 to TRBJ2-5; TRBD1 might be the D (6 bases). The length of the CDR3 is 13 residues. V was pared by 2 bases and J by 2 bases, with 7 bases between. Per the germline V gene, CDR1 is SGHTS and CDR2 is YDEGEE.

The V call is TRBV14, the J call TRBJ1-4; D might be TRBD1 (5 bases). With 4 bases removed from V and 10 bases from J, the gap between germline ends came to 13 bases. The CDR3 has 13 residues. The germline V gene has CDR1 SGHDN and CDR2 FVKESK. The CDR3 protein is CASSLAGKGKLFF. The CDR3 bases are TGTGCCAGCAGCCTGGCAGGGAAAGGAAAACTGTTTTTT.

The chain uses TRBV11-1 and TRBJ2-3; perhaps TRBD2 as D (6 bases). Trimming took off 2 bases at V and 1 base at J, with 10 bases between the two ends. This CDR3 has 15 residues. Germline loops: CDR1 SGHAT, CDR2 FQDESV (reference sequence). The CDR3 reads CASSLRWEGTDTQYF. The CDR3 nucleotides are TGTGCCAGCAGCTTAAGGTGGGAGGGCACAGATACGCAGTATTTT.

The gene calls are TRBV19 and TRBJ1-1; the D gene is possibly TRBD1 (5 bases). The V and J ends lost 3 bases and 1 base respectively, with 12 bases between them. This CDR3 spans 15 amino acids. Germline V gene data show CDR1 as LNHDA and CDR2 as SQIVND (reference sequence). CDR3 nucleotides: TGTGCCAGTAGTATTTATGGGGCCTCGAACACTGAAGCTTTCTTT. This encodes CASSIYGASNTEAFF.

The rearrangement joins TRBV19 to TRBJ2-1; 7 bases are shared with TRBD2. V gave up 5 bases and J gave up 0 bases; unmatched junction bases: 10. Germline V gene data show CDR1 as LNHDA and CDR2 as SQIVND (reference sequence). CDR3 size: 17 residues. CDR3 DNA: TGTGCCAGTAGTCTTTCTCTAGCGGAGAGCTCCTACAATGAGCAGTTCTTC. Its translation: CASSLSLAESSYNEQFF.

This clone has a single count. The V and J genes are TRBV19 and TRBJ2-7; D is possibly TRBD2 (5 bases). V dropped 5 bases and J dropped 5 bases, with 13 bases sitting between them. CDR1 LNHDA and CDR2 SQIVND come from the germline V gene (reference sequence). The length of the CDR3 is 13 residues. CDR3 DNA: TGTGCCAGTAGTTCCCAACTCGGGGACGAGCAGTACTTC. Its protein product is CASSSQLGDEQYF.

V usage is TRBV29-1 and J usage is TRBJ2-7; 9 nucleotides agree with TRBD1. The germline V gene encodes CDR1 SQVTM and CDR2 ANQGSEA. The CDR3 is 13 residues long. The V segment lost 6 bases and the J segment 0 bases; nucleotides outside the gene matches: 3. Here the CDR3 DNA reads TGCAGCGTGGACAGGGGTGGCTCCTACGAGCAGTACTTC. Translated, it gives CSVDRGGSYEQYF.